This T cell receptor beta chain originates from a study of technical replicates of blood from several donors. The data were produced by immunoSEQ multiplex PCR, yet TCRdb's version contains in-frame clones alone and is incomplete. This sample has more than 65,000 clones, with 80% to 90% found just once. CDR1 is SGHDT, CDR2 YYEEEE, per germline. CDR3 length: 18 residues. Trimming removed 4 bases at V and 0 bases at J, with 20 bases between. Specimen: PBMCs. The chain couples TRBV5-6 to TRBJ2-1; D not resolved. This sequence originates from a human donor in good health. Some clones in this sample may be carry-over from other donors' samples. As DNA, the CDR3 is TGTGCCAGCAGCCCCGAGAGGTTGAATCTCGGCTCCTACAATGAGCAGTTCTTC. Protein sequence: CASSPERLNLGSYNEQFF.